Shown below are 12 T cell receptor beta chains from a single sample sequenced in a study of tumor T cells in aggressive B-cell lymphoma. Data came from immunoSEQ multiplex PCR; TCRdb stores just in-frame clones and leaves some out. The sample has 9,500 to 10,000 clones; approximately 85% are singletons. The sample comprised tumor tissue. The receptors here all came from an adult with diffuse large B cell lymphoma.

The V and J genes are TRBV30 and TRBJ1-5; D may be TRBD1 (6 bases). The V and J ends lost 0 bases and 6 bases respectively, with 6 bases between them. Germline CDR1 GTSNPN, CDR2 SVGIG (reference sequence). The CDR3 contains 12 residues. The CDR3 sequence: CAWSVGAQPQHF. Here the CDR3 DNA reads TGTGCCTGGAGTGTGGGGGCTCAGCCCCAGCATTTT.

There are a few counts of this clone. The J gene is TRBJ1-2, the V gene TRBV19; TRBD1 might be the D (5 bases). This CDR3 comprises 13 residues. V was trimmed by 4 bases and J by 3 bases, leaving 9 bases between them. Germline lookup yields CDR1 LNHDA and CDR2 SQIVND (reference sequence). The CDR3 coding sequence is TGTGCCAGTAGTAAGACCAGGGACTATGGCTACACCTTC. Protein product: CASSKTRDYGYTF.

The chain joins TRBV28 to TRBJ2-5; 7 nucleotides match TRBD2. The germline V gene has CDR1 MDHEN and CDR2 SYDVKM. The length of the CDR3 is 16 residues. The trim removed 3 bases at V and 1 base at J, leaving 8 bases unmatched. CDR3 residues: CASSFSPGGLQETQYF. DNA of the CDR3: TGTGCCAGCAGTTTTTCTCCGGGAGGTCTCCAAGAGACCCAGTACTTC.

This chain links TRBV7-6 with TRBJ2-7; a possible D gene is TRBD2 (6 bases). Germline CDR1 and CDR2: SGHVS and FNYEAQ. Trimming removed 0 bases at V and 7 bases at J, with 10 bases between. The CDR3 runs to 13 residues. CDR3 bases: TGTGCCAGCAGCTTAGCCTTGGCGGGGGAGCAGTACTTC. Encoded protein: CASSLALAGEQYF.

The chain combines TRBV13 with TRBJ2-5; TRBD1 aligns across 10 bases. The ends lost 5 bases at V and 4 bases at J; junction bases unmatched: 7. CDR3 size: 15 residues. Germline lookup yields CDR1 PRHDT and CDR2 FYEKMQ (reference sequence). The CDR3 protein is CASSRSGTGAETQYF. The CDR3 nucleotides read TGTGCCAGCAGCCGATCCGGGACAGGGGCAGAGACCCAGTACTTC. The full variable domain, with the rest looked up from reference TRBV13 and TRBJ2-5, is AAGVIQSPRHLIKEKRETATLKCYPIPRHDTVYWYQQGPGQDPQFLISFYEKMQSDKGSIPDRFSAQQFSDYHSELNMSSLELGDSALYFCASSRSGTGAETQYFGPGTRLLVL.

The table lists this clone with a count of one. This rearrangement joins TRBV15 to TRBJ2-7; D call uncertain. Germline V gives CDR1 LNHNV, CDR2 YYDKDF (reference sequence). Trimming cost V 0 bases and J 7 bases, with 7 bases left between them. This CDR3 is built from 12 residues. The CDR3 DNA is TGTGCCACCAGCAGAGATCGACTGGAGCAGTACTTC. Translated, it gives CATSRDRLEQYF.

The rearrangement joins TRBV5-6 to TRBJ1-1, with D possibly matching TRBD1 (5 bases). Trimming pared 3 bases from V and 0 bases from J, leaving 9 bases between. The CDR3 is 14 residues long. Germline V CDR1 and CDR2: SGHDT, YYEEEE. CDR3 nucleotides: TGTGCCAGCAGCTCCGACAGCATGAACACTGAAGCTTTCTTT. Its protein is CASSSDSMNTEAFF.

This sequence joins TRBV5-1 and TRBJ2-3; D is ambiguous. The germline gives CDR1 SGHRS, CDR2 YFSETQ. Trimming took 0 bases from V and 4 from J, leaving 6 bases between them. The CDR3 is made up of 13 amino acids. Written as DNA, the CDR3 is TGCGCCAGCAGCTTGGTTCCGGCAGATACGCAGTATTTT. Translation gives CASSLVPADTQYF.

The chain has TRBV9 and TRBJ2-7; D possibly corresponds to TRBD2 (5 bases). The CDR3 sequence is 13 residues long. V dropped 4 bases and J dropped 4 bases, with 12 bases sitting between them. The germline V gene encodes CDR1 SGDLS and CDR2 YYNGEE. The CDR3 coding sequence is TGTGCCAGCAGCACCCCCCGGGGATACGAGCAGTACTTC. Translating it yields CASSTPRGYEQYF.

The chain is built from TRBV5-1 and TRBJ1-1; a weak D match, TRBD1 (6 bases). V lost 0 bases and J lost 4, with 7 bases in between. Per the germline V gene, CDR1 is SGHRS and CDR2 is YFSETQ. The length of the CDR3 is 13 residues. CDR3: CASSLGGRTEAFF. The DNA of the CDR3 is TGCGCCAGCAGCTTGGGGGGGCGCACTGAAGCTTTCTTT.

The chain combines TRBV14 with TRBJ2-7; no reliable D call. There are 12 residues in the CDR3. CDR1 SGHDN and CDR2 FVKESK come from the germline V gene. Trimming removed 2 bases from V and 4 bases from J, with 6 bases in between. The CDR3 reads CASSQLSYEQYF. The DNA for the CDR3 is TGTGCCAGCAGCCAACTGAGTTACGAGCAGTACTTC.

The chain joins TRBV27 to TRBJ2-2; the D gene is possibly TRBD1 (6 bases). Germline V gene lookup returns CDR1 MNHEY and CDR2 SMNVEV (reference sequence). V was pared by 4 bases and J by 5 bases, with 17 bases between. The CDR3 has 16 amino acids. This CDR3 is CASSSQSDSVTGELFF. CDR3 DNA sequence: TGTGCCAGCAGTTCCCAGTCGGACAGCGTAACCGGGGAGCTGTTTTTT.